Detailed here is one T cell receptor (beta chain). Its matching antigen is unknown. The sample comes from a study of cytomegalovirus exposure and HLA in healthy donors. Study results and limitations: Earlier analysis found most TCR beta V segments productive about 90% or about 30% of the time. It was likely that a cluster of highly shared sequence variants was a sequencing artifact. HLA-A and HLA-B allele assignments for most subjects were reportedly predicted accurately using TCR beta sequences.

This CDR3 is built from 16 residues. In germline, CDR1 is MGHRA, CDR2 YSYEKL. V was shortened by 1 base and J by 4 bases, with 15 bases between the two germline ends. Researchers ran the PCR with 60 Vbeta and 13 Jbeta primers. The table came from immunoSEQ multiplex PCR; TCRdb's copy has only in-frame clones and leaves some out. The data contain approximately 110,000 clones, 81% of them seen just once; the ten biggest clones take up less than 2.5%. The receptor's source is a woman in her thirties in good health and CMV-seronegative. The chain employs TRBV4-1 and TRBJ2-3, with D possibly TRBD1 on 5 matching bases. Sequencing was carried out using PBMCs. CDR3 DNA: TGCGCCAGCAGCCAAGGTAGGGCAGGGCGCGCAGATACGCAGTATTTT. Protein: CASSQGRAGRADTQYF.